Listed below are T cell receptor beta chains from one sample, sequenced in a study of blood T cell repertoires in COVID-19. Measured with immunoSEQ multiplex PCR; TCRdb has only the in-frame clones, and not every one. The sample has around 41,000 clones, more than 85% seen once. The sample taken for sequencing was peripheral blood. The receptors come from a human donor in a cohort sampled during active COVID-19. Both conserved end residues are part of each CDR3. The order of the fields is CDR3 length, V gene, J gene, D gene, clone size, CDR3 protein, CDR3 DNA. D genes are given only for firm matches. The listing skips clone size in some rows; elsewhere it reads once, few, many or a size class.

>18|TRBV2|TRBJ2-1|TRBD1|once
CASSRDRASYYTGNEQFF
TGTGCCAGCAGTAGGGACAGGGCATCATACTATACTGGGAATGAGCAGTTCTTC
>18|TRBV6-1|TRBJ2-7|TRBD1|.
CASSGPGQAEDPSYEQYF
TGTGCCAGCAGTGGCCCGGGACAGGCCGAAGACCCCTCCTACGAGCAGTACTTC
>19|TRBV4-1|TRBJ2-7|TRBD2|few
CASSHKGLAGGPGYYEQYF
TGCGCCAGCAGCCATAAAGGACTAGCGGGGGGGCCGGGGTACTACGAGCAGTACTTC
>18|TRBV18|TRBJ2-2|TRBD2|.
CASSPLLGLAGNTGELFF
TGTGCCAGCTCACCACTACTTGGACTAGCGGGAAACACCGGGGAGCTGTTTTTT
>18|TRBV5-1|TRBJ2-1|TRBD2|once
CASSLVEALAGGGNEQFF
TGCGCCAGCAGCTTGGTGGAGGCTCTAGCGGGAGGAGGTAATGAGCAGTTCTTC
>17|TRBV7-8|TRBJ2-1|TRBD2|.
CASSLELARGGRGVQFF
TGTGCCAGCAGCTTAGAATTGGCGCGGGGGGGCCGAGGAGTGCAGTTCTTC
>15|TRBV6-6|TRBJ2-3|TRBD2|.
CASRMTSGITDTQYF
TGTGCCAGCAGGATGACTAGCGGTATCACAGATACGCAGTATTTT
>15|TRBV6-2/TRBV6-3|TRBJ2-4|.|few
CASSLSPDRSNIQYF
TGTGCCAGCAGTTTATCACCGGACAGATCGAACATTCAGTACTTC
>14|TRBV7-2|TRBJ1-2|.|.
CASTPGGPRYGYTF
TGTGCCAGCACACCGGGGGGACCTAGGTATGGCTACACCTTC
>13|TRBV9|TRBJ2-3|.|.
CASSVSGTDTQYF
TGTGCCAGCAGCGTATCGGGCACAGATACGCAGTATTTT
>16|TRBV5-1|TRBJ1-5|TRBD1|.
CARPTGGIRSNQPQHF
TGCGCCAGACCGACAGGGGGCATCCGTAGCAATCAGCCCCAGCATTTT
>17|TRBV6-1|TRBJ1-2|TRBD1|.
CASSKGGQGVLSYGYTF
TGTGCCAGCAGTAAAGGGGGACAGGGGGTTCTGAGCTATGGCTACACCTTC
>13|TRBV11-1|TRBJ1-1|.|once
CASSLVGGTEAFF
TGTGCCAGCAGCTTAGTAGGCGGCACTGAAGCTTTCTTT
>14|TRBV5-1|TRBJ2-7|TRBD1|.
CASSLAQGTYEQYF
TGCGCCAGCAGCTTGGCACAGGGGACCTACGAGCAGTACTTC
>13|TRBV12-3/TRBV12-4|TRBJ1-1|.|once
CASSFAENTEAFF
TGTGCCAGCAGTTTTGCAGAGAACACTGAAGCTTTCTTT
>16|TRBV3-1/TRBV3-2|TRBJ1-1|.|.
CASRQGVGVNNTEAFF
TGTGCCAGCAGGCAAGGAGTAGGGGTTAACAACACTGAAGCTTTCTTT
>14|TRBV9|TRBJ2-7|.|.
CASSVEANSYEQYF
TGTGCCAGCAGCGTAGAAGCGAACTCCTACGAGCAGTACTTC
>13|TRBV5-4|TRBJ2-3|TRBD2|.
CASSRQGLAVMYF
TGTGCCAGCAGCCGTCAGGGACTAGCGGTAATGTATTTT
>14|TRBV6-5|TRBJ2-5|TRBD2|.
CASTWRGVSETQYF
TGTGCCAGCACGTGGCGGGGGGTCAGTGAGACCCAGTACTTC
>16|TRBV6-2/TRBV6-3|TRBJ1-5|.|.
CVSSYSQGWGNQPQHF
TGTGTCAGCAGTTACTCGCAGGGTTGGGGCAATCAGCCCCAGCATTTT
>13|TRBV5-1|TRBJ1-2|.|once
CASRAVQNYGYTF
TGCGCCAGCAGGGCCGTCCAAAACTATGGCTACACCTTC
>14|TRBV6-2/TRBV6-3|TRBJ1-1|.|.
CASSFRQEITEAFF
TGTGCCAGCAGTTTCCGACAGGAGATCACTGAAGCTTTCTTT
>15|TRBV9|TRBJ2-1|.|.
CASSAGGGVHNEQFF
TGTGCCAGCAGCGCCGGCGGGGGCGTTCACAATGAGCAGTTCTTC
>12|TRBV7-3|TRBJ2-1|.|.
CASREAVGEQFF
TGTGCCAGCAGGGAAGCGGTCGGTGAGCAGTTCTTC
>19|TRBV10-3|TRBJ1-1|TRBD1|.
CAISEIGSGGSPLNTEAFF
TGTGCCATCAGTGAGATCGGGTCAGGGGGCTCCCCTTTGAACACTGAAGCTTTCTTT
>17|TRBV15|TRBJ2-5|.|.
CATSRDSGAPNQETQYF
TGTGCCACCAGCAGAGATTCAGGGGCGCCGAACCAAGAGACCCAGTACTTC
>14|TRBV27|TRBJ2-3|TRBD2|.
CASSLSTSVDTQYF
TGTGCCAGCAGTTTGTCAACTAGCGTAGATACGCAGTATTTT
>13|TRBV29-1|TRBJ2-3|.|.
CSVASSEADTQYF
TGCAGCGTTGCGAGTAGCGAGGCAGATACGCAGTATTTT
>17|TRBV5-1|TRBJ1-3|TRBD1|.
CASSSGTGSLSGNTIYF
TGCGCCAGCAGCTCCGGGACAGGGAGCCTCTCTGGAAACACCATATATTTT
>17|TRBV11-3|TRBJ2-5|.|.
CASSLGLLGVKQETQYF
TGTGCCAGCAGCTTGGGTTTGTTAGGAGTGAAACAAGAGACCCAGTACTTC
>19|TRBV28|TRBJ2-3|TRBD2|.
CASSFPGLAGGLSTDTQYF
TGTGCCAGCAGTTTCCCCGGACTAGCGGGGGGGCTAAGCACAGATACGCAGTATTTT
>15|TRBV11-2|TRBJ2-3|.|few
CASSLAWGGTDTQYF
TGTGCCAGCAGCTTAGCTTGGGGAGGAACAGATACGCAGTATTTT
>15|TRBV27|TRBJ1-5|TRBD1|.
CASSSSTGWNQPQHF
TGTGCCAGCAGTTCCTCGACAGGGTGGAATCAGCCCCAGCATTTT
>15|TRBV6-1|TRBJ2-3|.|.
CASSELGSSTDTQYF
TGTGCCAGCAGTGAATTGGGGAGTAGCACAGATACGCAGTATTTT
>14|TRBV7-9|TRBJ2-3|.|.
CASSLAPLPPTQYF
TGTGCCAGCAGCTTAGCGCCACTTCCCCCTACGCAGTATTTT
>13|TRBV18|TRBJ1-1|TRBD1|.
CASSPTVGDSAFF
TGTGCCAGCTCACCTACCGTTGGGGACAGTGCTTTCTTT
>12|TRBV19|TRBJ1-2|.|.
CATYRVNYGYTF
TGTGCCACCTACAGGGTTAACTATGGCTACACCTTC
>14|TRBV2|TRBJ2-5|TRBD1|.
CANKGQGWQETQYF
TGTGCCAACAAAGGACAGGGTTGGCAAGAGACCCAGTACTTC
>13|TRBV2|TRBJ1-1|TRBD1|.
CASSATGVTEAFF
TGTGCCAGCAGTGCAACAGGGGTCACTGAAGCTTTCTTT